The following is a T cell receptor beta chain sequence with its context. Original handling: Reference gene primers were amplified, and this amplification served to estimate nucleated cell counts. Sequenced by immunoSEQ multiplex PCR; TCRdb stores in-frame clones only, minus some. That table is the source of V, J and clone size, and D and trimming were worked out from the DNA. Counted here are 100,000 or so clones, around nine tenths occurring once; the ten biggest clones make up over 3.5%. This entry comes from a study of blood T cell repertoires in COVID-19. Whole-study context: Samples taken during acute and convalescent COVID-19 were collected in the United States, Italy and Spain.

This CDR3 has 11 amino acids. The V gene lost 9 bases and the J gene lost 3 bases, with 6 bases spanning the gap. Germline assignment: CDR1 MNHNY and CDR2 SVGAGI (reference sequence). The sample was peripheral blood. The sequence came from a woman between 50 and 59 years old in a cohort sampled during active COVID-19. This sequence joins TRBV6-6 and TRBJ1-3; D is unclear. The CDR3 spells CASSGGNTIYF. The CDR3 region has the DNA TGTGCCAGTTCCGGTGGAAACACCATATATTTT.